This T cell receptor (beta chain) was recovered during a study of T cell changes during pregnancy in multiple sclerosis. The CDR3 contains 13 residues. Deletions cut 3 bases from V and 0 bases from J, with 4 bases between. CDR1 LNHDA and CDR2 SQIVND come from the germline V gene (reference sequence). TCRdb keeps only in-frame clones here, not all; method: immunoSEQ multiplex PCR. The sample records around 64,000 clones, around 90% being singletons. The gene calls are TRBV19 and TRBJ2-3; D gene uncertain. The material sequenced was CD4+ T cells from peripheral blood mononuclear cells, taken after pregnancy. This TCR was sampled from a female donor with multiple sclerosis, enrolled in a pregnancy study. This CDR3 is CASSIQSTDTQYF. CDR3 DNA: TGTGCCAGTAGTATCCAGAGCACAGATACGCAGTATTTT.